This T cell receptor (beta chain) was sequenced in a study of T cell clonotyping in hematopoietic cell transplantation (dated by TCRdb to about 2021). Study-wide context: The study collected some 140 blood samples from some 33 consecutive transplant recipients and their related donors. Patient recruitment ran from late 2015 to early 2017, and follow-up continued until late 2020 or death.

In this sample, this clone turned up a few times. The specificity of this receptor is unknown. The record has no base qualities; no much larger clone is one base away. What the time point label conveys for this sample: 180 days after allo-HCT. Blood samples were obtained from recipients approximately 28 days before transplant and at days 30, 100 and 180 after transplant. Nuclei Lysis Solution was used to extract genomic DNA from fresh or cryopreserved unfractionated peripheral blood mononuclear cells. TCR beta CDR3 regions were amplified from genomic DNA with the immunoSEQ assay, a bias-controlled multiplex PCR using V- and J-specific primers. In a second PCR step, a proprietary barcode and Illumina adapter sequences were attached to the CDR3 amplicons. An Illumina MiSeq instrument was used for sequencing of the CDR3 libraries. The source study handled its data this way. Export and quality control were performed with immunoSEQ Analyzer 3.0, and downstream analyses were performed with R Bioconductor and Immunarch. Only productive rearrangements in the normalized downsampled data set were used to calculate repertoire metrics. In the normalized cohort, a clonotype counted as pathologically expanded if the clonotype was larger than 5 templates. The Inverse Simpson Index served as the measure of repertoire diversity. To capture all clonotypes, the CMV-specificity analyses were run on the non-normalized data set. TCRdb carries this immuneACCESS record with in-frame sequences only. Its versions omit some clonotypes, under half of them owing to an unresolved V gene in the studies checked, with the rest unexplained. The DNA was the basis for D and trimming; V, J and clone size are from that table. The sample profile shows over a thousand clones; around 50% of them were found once. The ten largest clones take up under 30% of the sample.

The CDR3 contains 19 residues, cysteine and phenylalanine counted. Here the CDR3 DNA is all that survives: 57 bases in frame from base 1. Trimming takes 0 bases off V and 6 bases off J; junction bases not matched to a gene: 8. CDR1 and CDR2 (LNHDA, SQIVND) derive from the germline V gene (reference sequence). What the authors observed across the whole study: Recipient TCR diversity fell after transplant, with pathologically expanded clonotypes rising progressively from day 30 to day 180. Inverse Simpson Index values from donors and from recipients before transplant predicted broader TCR repertoire diversity after transplant. The sample size was limited and the cells went unsorted, which meant the CD4 and CD8 repertoire contributions could not be told apart. Recipient repertoires showed only a small fraction of overlap with donor repertoires, and over 95% appeared de novo at the given depth.

Here the chain combines TRBV19 and TRBJ2-2; TRBD2 agrees with 15 junctional bases. The TCR sequence derives from a male patient between 45 and 60 years old who had an allogeneic stem cell transplant from an unrelated donor, so T cells may come from the graft donor. Some clones in this sample may be carry-over from other donors' samples. The sequences come from PBMCs, collected 180 days after allogeneic stem cell transplant. This receptor carries the CDR3 CASSIEAGGLAGGSGELFF. The nucleotide sequence reads TGTGCCAGTAGTATAGAGGCAGGGGGACTAGCGGGAGGTTCCGGGGAGCTGTTTTTT.